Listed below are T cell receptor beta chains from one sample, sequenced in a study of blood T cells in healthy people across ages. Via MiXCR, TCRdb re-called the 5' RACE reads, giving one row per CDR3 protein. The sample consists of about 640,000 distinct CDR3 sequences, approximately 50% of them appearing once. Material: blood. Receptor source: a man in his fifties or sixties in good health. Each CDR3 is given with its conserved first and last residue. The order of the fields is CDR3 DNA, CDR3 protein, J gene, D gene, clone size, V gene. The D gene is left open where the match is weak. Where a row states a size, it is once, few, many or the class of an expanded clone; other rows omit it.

DNA: TGCGCCAGCAGCTTGGATCCGGGGGCGGGAGACTATGGCTACACCTTC
CDR3: CASSLDPGAGDYGYTF
J: TRBJ1-2
D: .
size: .
V: TRBV5-1

DNA: TGTGCCAGCAGTTTGGACATTTACGAGCAGTACTTC
CDR3: CASSLDIYEQYF
J: TRBJ2-7
D: .
size: few
V: TRBV12-3/TRBV12-4

DNA: TGCAGCGTTTCCGACAGGGAGGGTTATGAAGCTTTCTTT
CDR3: CSVSDREGYEAFF
J: TRBJ1-1
D: TRBD1
size: few
V: TRBV29-1

DNA: TGTGCCAGCAATGATCTAAATAATTCACCCCTCCACTTT
CDR3: CASNDLNNSPLHF
J: TRBJ1-6
D: .
size: .
V: TRBV28

DNA: TGCAGTGCTAGTTGGCTAGCGGGGGAGGCGGGCAATGAGCAGTTCTTC
CDR3: CSASWLAGEAGNEQFF
J: TRBJ2-1
D: TRBD2
size: few
V: TRBV20-1

DNA: TGTGCCAGCAGCTTAGTGGCTAGCGGGGGATATTACAATGAGCAGTACTTC
CDR3: CASSLVASGGYYNEQYF
J: TRBJ2-7
D: TRBD2
size: .
V: TRBV7-2

DNA: TGTGCCAGCAGCCTCGGACTAGCGGGGGCCTACCAAGAGACCCAGTACTTC
CDR3: CASSLGLAGAYQETQYF
J: TRBJ2-5
D: TRBD2
size: few
V: TRBV11-2

DNA: TGTGCCAGCAGCGCCTGGGACAGGGTGAGAAATGAGCAGTTCTTC
CDR3: CASSAWDRVRNEQFF
J: TRBJ2-1
D: TRBD1
size: once
V: TRBV7-2

DNA: TGCAGTGCTAGAGATGCCGGGACTGGGTTGATCGGGACCCAGTACTTC
CDR3: CSARDAGTGLIGTQYF
J: TRBJ2-5
D: .
size: .
V: TRBV20-1

DNA: TGCGCCAGCAGCTTGGAGGATGGGGATGGCTACACCTTC
CDR3: CASSLEDGDGYTF
J: TRBJ1-2
D: .
size: .
V: TRBV5-1

DNA: TGTGCCAGCAGCTTAGAGTCCTTTAGCAATCAGCCCCAGCATTTT
CDR3: CASSLESFSNQPQHF
J: TRBJ1-5
D: .
size: .
V: TRBV7-2

DNA: TGTGCCAGCAGCCCTCGCCGTACAGGGCCCACCACCTACGAGCAGTACTTC
CDR3: CASSPRRTGPTTYEQYF
J: TRBJ2-7
D: .
size: .
V: TRBV14

DNA: TGCAGTGCAAACGGACCTACCGAGGTAGCGGATACGCAGTATTTT
CDR3: CSANGPTEVADTQYF
J: TRBJ2-3
D: .
size: .
V: TRBV20-1

DNA: TGTGTCAGCAGTTTTGGAGGGCCCGGGGATTCACCCCTCCACTTT
CDR3: CVSSFGGPGDSPLHF
J: TRBJ1-6
D: .
size: .
V: TRBV27

DNA: TGCAGTGCTAGGGTTATCAGGGGAGCGAGCACCGGGGAGCTGTTTTTT
CDR3: CSARVIRGASTGELFF
J: TRBJ2-2
D: .
size: many
V: TRBV20-1

DNA: TGTGCCAGCAGTTTCTCGGGGGGATTTACCGGGGAGCTGTTTTTT
CDR3: CASSFSGGFTGELFF
J: TRBJ2-2
D: TRBD2
size: few
V: TRBV28

DNA: TGTGCCAGCAGCTTAGGACCGGGACAGCAGTACGAGCAGTACTTC
CDR3: CASSLGPGQQYEQYF
J: TRBJ2-7
D: TRBD1
size: .
V: TRBV7-2

DNA: TGCAGTGCTAGCAGACAGCAAGAGACCCAGTACTTC
CDR3: CSASRQQETQYF
J: TRBJ2-5
D: .
size: .
V: TRBV20-1

DNA: TGCGCCAGCAGCTTGAACAGGAGGGGCACAGATACGCAGTATTTT
CDR3: CASSLNRRGTDTQYF
J: TRBJ2-3
D: .
size: few
V: TRBV5-1

DNA: TGTGCCAGCAGCAAAGCGCTCGGCAAATTTTCCTACGAGCAGTACTTC
CDR3: CASSKALGKFSYEQYF
J: TRBJ2-7
D: .
size: .
V: TRBV21-1

DNA: TGTGCCAGCAGCTTAGTCCTCCAGGAAAGTAATGAGCGGTTCTTC
CDR3: CASSLVLQESNERFF
J: TRBJ2-1
D: .
size: .
V: TRBV7-8

DNA: TGTGCCAGCAGCTTTTTCCCCGGGGGCCTTGGGGGCGAGCAGTACTTC
CDR3: CASSFFPGGLGGEQYF
J: TRBJ2-7
D: .
size: .
V: TRBV11-2

DNA: TGCAGTGCTGTCCGCCGGGACGTCTACAATGAGCAGTTCTTC
CDR3: CSAVRRDVYNEQFF
J: TRBJ2-1
D: .
size: .
V: TRBV20-1

DNA: TGTGCCAGCAGCCAAGAGGGGGCGGGGTCAACAGATACGCAGTATTTT
CDR3: CASSQEGAGSTDTQYF
J: TRBJ2-3
D: .
size: .
V: TRBV4-2

DNA: TGTGCCAGCAGTTACTGGGGGTACCAAGAGACCCAGTACTTC
CDR3: CASSYWGYQETQYF
J: TRBJ2-5
D: .
size: .
V: TRBV6-5

DNA: TGTGCCAGCAGTGAAGGAGCGGACCTCTATGGCTACACCTTC
CDR3: CASSEGADLYGYTF
J: TRBJ1-2
D: .
size: .
V: TRBV2

DNA: TGCGCCAGCAGCTTGGCCGCAGGGGCACAAGAGACCCAGTACTTC
CDR3: CASSLAAGAQETQYF
J: TRBJ2-5
D: .
size: .
V: TRBV5-1

DNA: TGTGCCATCAAGACGCCTGGCTATGGCTACACCTTC
CDR3: CAIKTPGYGYTF
J: TRBJ1-2
D: .
size: .
V: TRBV10-3

DNA: TGCAGCGTTAGCACTGAAGCTTTCTTT
CDR3: CSVSTEAFF
J: TRBJ1-1
D: .
size: .
V: TRBV29-1

DNA: TGTGCCATCGCGAGTTTCGATGAGCAGTTCTTC
CDR3: CAIASFDEQFF
J: TRBJ2-1
D: .
size: many
V: TRBV10-3

DNA: TGTGCCAGCAGGGACAATGAGCAGTTCTTC
CDR3: CASRDNEQFF
J: TRBJ2-1
D: .
size: .
V: TRBV28

DNA: TGCAGTGCTAGAGATTTAACTAGCGGGGGCTCCCTCCAAGAGACCCAGTACTTC
CDR3: CSARDLTSGGSLQETQYF
J: TRBJ2-5
D: TRBD2
size: .
V: TRBV20-1

DNA: TGCGCCAGCAGCCAAGGACTAGCGGGGATAAGCCTAAGCACAGATACGCAGTATTTT
CDR3: CASSQGLAGISLSTDTQYF
J: TRBJ2-3
D: TRBD2
size: .
V: TRBV4-1

DNA: TGTGCCAGCAGCTGGACCGGGACTAGCGAACACACCGGGGAGCTGTTTTTT
CDR3: CASSWTGTSEHTGELFF
J: TRBJ2-2
D: TRBD2
size: few
V: TRBV5-4

DNA: TGCAGTGCTAGCCAATCGGAGGGAAACATTCAGTACTTC
CDR3: CSASQSEGNIQYF
J: TRBJ2-4
D: .
size: .
V: TRBV20-1

DNA: TGCGCCAGCAGCTTTGGCGGAAGAGCCTACGAGCAGTACTTC
CDR3: CASSFGGRAYEQYF
J: TRBJ2-7
D: .
size: many
V: TRBV5-1

DNA: TGCAGTGCTATAAGTGGGGAAGGAGAGACCCAGTACTTC
CDR3: CSAISGEGETQYF
J: TRBJ2-5
D: .
size: .
V: TRBV20-1

DNA: TGCGCCAGCAGCCAAGATCCCGGGACTAGCGGGGGTATAGGACGGGAGACCCAGTACTTC
CDR3: CASSQDPGTSGGIGRETQYF
J: TRBJ2-5
D: TRBD2
size: few
V: TRBV4-1

DNA: TGTGCCAGCAGTGAACAGGGGTTATTTTACGAGCAGTACTTC
CDR3: CASSEQGLFYEQYF
J: TRBJ2-7
D: .
size: .
V: TRBV6-1

DNA: TGTGCCAGTAGGCAGACTTTGTTGAACACTGAAGCTTTCTTT
CDR3: CASRQTLLNTEAFF
J: TRBJ1-1
D: .
size: .
V: TRBV28

DNA: TGCGCCAGCAGCTCAACGCAGCATGGCTACACCTTC
CDR3: CASSSTQHGYTF
J: TRBJ1-2
D: .
size: .
V: TRBV5-1

DNA: TGTGCCAGCAGCTTAGGAGGGAGGGGGGGGGATGAGCAGTTCTTC
CDR3: CASSLGGRGGDEQFF
J: TRBJ2-1
D: .
size: once
V: TRBV11-3

DNA: TGTGCCAGCAGTGAAGCAGGGGCTGGCTATGGCTACACCTTC
CDR3: CASSEAGAGYGYTF
J: TRBJ1-2
D: .
size: few
V: TRBV25-1

DNA: TGCAGCGTAAAGCCGGACTACAATGAGCAGTTCTTC
CDR3: CSVKPDYNEQFF
J: TRBJ2-1
D: .
size: few
V: TRBV29-1

DNA: TGCAGCGTTGTATCAGGGGGCGCGAGAGAGCAGTACTTC
CDR3: CSVVSGGAREQYF
J: TRBJ2-4
D: TRBD1
size: .
V: TRBV29-1

DNA: TGTGCCAGCAGGGGGGTAGAAAAACTGTTTTTT
CDR3: CASRGVEKLFF
J: TRBJ1-4
D: .
size: .
V: TRBV6-5

DNA: TGTGCCAGCAGCCAAGATAGGGCCTACACAGATACGCAGTATTTT
CDR3: CASSQDRAYTDTQYF
J: TRBJ2-3
D: .
size: once
V: TRBV3-1

DNA: TGCAGTGCTAGAGTTGACCTAGCGGTCTACAATGAGCAGTTCTTC
CDR3: CSARVDLAVYNEQFF
J: TRBJ2-1
D: TRBD2
size: .
V: TRBV20-1